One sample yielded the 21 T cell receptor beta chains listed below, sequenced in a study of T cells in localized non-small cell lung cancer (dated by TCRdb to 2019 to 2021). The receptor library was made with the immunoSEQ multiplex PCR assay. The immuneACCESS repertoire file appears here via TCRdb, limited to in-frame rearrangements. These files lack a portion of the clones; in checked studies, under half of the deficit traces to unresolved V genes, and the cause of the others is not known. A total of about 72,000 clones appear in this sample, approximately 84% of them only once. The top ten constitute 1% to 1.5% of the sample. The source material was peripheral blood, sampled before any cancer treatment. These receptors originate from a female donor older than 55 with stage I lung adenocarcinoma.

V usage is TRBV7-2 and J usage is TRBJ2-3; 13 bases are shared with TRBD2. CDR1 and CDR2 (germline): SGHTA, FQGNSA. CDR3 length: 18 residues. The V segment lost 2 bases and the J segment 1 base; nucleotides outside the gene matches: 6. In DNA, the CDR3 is TGTGCCAGCAGCTTATCGGGACTAGCGGGGAGGCGCACAGATACGCAGTATTTT. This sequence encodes CASSLSGLAGRRTDTQYF.

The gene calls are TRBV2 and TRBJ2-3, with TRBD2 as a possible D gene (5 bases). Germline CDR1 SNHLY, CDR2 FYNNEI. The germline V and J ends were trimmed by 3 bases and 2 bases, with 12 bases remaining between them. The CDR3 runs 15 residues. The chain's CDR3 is CASSDGRLHTDTQYF. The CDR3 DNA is TGTGCCAGCAGTGACGGGCGACTACACACAGATACGCAGTATTTT.

CDR3 DNA sequence: TGTGCCAGCAGCTCTAGCGGGAATGAGCAGTTCTTC. Residues: CASSSSGNEQFF. J is TRBJ2-1 and V is TRBV7-3, with TRBD2 matching over 8 bases. V shed 4 bases, J shed 7 bases, and the junction held 0 bases outside the gene matches. The CDR3 length is 12 residues. Germline V gene data show CDR1 as SGHTA and CDR2 as FQGTGA.

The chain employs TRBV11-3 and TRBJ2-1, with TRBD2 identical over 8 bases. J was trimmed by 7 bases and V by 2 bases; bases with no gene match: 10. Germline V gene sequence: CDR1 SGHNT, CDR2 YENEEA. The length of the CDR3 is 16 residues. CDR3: CASSLSSGGRRNEQFF. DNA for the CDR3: TGTGCCAGCAGCTTATCATCGGGCGGGAGGCGTAATGAGCAGTTCTTC.

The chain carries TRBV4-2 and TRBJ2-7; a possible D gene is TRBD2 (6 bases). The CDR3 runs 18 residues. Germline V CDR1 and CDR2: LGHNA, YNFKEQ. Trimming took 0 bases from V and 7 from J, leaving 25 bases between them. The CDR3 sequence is CASSQEGTAGGPLGEQYF. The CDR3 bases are TGTGCCAGCAGCCAAGAAGGAACGGCCGGAGGGCCCCTTGGGGAGCAGTACTTC.

The CDR3 nucleotides read TGCGCCAGCAGCCTCACCAGGGGGTCTGGAAACACCATATATTTT. Its translation is CASSLTRGSGNTIYF. The rearrangement uses TRBV4-1 and TRBJ1-3; 7 positions agree with TRBD1. CDR3 length equals 15 residues. V lost 4 bases, J lost 1 base, and 4 bases stayed unmatched. CDR1 MGHRA and CDR2 YSYEKL come from the germline V gene.

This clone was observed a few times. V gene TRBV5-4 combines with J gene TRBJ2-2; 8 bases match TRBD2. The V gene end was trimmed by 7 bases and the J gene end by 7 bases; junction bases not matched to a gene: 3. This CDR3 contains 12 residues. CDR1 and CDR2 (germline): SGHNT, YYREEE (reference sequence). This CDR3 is CASGLAGGELFF. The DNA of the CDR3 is TGTGCCAGCGGGCTAGCGGGCGGGGAGCTGTTTTTT. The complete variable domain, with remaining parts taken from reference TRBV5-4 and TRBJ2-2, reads ETGVTQSPTHLIKTRGQQVTLRCSSQSGHNTVSWYQQALGQGPQFIFQYYREEENGRGNFPPRFSGLQFPNYSSELNVNALELDDSALYLCASGLAGGELFFGEGSRLTVL.

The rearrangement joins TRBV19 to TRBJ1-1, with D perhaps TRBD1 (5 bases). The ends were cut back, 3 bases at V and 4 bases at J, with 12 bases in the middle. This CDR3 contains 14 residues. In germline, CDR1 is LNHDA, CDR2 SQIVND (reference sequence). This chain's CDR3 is CASSITGAGTEAFF. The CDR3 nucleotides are TGTGCCAGTAGTATTACCGGGGCGGGCACTGAAGCTTTCTTT.

The CDR3 DNA is TGTGCCAGTAGTATAGGACAGGGGGAGGAAAGCAATCAGCCCCAGCATTTT. This encodes CASSIGQGEESNQPQHF. V gene TRBV19 combines with J gene TRBJ1-5; the match to TRBD1 covers 9 bases. The junction had 5 bases not matched to a gene; V was cut back by 1 base and J by 1 base. Germline values: CDR1 LNHDA, CDR2 SQIVND (reference sequence). The CDR3 totals 17 residues.

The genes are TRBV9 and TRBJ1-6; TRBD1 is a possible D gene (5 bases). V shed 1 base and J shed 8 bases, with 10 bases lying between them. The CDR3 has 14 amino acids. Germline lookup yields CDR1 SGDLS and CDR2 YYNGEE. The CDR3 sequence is CASSVQGGDSPLHF. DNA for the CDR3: TGTGCCAGCAGCGTACAGGGCGGGGATTCACCCCTCCACTTT.

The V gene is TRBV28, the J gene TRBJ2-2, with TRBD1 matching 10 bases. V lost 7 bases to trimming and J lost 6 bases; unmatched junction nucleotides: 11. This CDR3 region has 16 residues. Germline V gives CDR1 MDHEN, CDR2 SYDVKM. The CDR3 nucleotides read TGTGCCAGCAACTATTTGAGGGACAGGGGACCCGGGGAGCTGTTTTTT. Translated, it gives CASNYLRDRGPGELFF.

The CDR3 DNA is TGTGCCAGCAGCCAAATATTCTACGAGCAGTACTTC. It encodes CASSQIFYEQYF. The chain combines TRBV28 with TRBJ2-7; D remains ambiguous. The CDR3 loop spans 12 amino acids. Germline V CDR1 and CDR2: MDHEN, SYDVKM. V gave up 6 bases and J gave up 3 bases, with 9 bases separating them.

In DNA form, the CDR3 reads TGTGCCAGCAGCAGGACAGGGTACTCTGTCTATGGCTACACCTTC. It translates to CASSRTGYSVYGYTF. The chain combines TRBV28 with TRBJ1-2, with 8 bases identical to TRBD1. Germline-derived CDR1 and CDR2 are MDHEN and SYDVKM. After removal of 6 bases from V and 4 bases from J, the junction contained 10 bases not matched to a gene. The CDR3 consists of 15 residues.

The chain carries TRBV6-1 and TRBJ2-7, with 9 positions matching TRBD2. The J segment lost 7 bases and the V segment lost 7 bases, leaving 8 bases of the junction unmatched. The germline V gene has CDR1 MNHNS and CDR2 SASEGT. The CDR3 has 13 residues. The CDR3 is CASTGTSLREQYF. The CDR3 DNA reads TGTGCCAGCACCGGGACTAGCCTGAGGGAGCAGTACTTC.

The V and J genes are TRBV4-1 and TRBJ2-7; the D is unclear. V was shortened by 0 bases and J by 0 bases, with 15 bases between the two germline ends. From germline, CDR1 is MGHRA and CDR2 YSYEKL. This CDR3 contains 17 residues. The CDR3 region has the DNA TGCGCCAGCAGCCAAGAACCACCAGAAATAAGCTCCTACGAGCAGTACTTC. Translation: CASSQEPPEISSYEQYF.

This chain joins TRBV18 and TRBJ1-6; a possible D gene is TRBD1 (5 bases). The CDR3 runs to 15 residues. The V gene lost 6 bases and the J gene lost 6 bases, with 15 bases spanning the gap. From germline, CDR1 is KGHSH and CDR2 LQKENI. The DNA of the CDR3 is TGTGCCAGCTCCCGTACGGGGGATGCTAATTCACCCCTCCACTTT. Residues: CASSRTGDANSPLHF.

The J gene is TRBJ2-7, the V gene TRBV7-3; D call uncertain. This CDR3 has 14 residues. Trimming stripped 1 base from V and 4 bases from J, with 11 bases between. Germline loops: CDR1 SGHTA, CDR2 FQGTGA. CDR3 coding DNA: TGTGCCAGCAGCTTAAGCCCAAGGCGGTACGAGCAGTACTTC. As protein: CASSLSPRRYEQYF. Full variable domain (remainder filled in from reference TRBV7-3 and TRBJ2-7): GAGVSQTPSNKVTEKGKYVELRCDPISGHTALYWYRQSLGQGPEFLIYFQGTGAADDSGLPNDRFFAVRPEGSVSTLKIQRTERGDSAVYLCASSLSPRRYEQYFGPGTRLTVT.

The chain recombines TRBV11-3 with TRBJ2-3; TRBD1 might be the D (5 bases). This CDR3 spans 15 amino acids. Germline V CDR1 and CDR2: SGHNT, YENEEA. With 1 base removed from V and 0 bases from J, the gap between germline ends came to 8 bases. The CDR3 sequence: CASSLVTVSTDTQYF. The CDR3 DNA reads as TGTGCCAGCAGCTTAGTGACAGTTAGCACAGATACGCAGTATTTT.

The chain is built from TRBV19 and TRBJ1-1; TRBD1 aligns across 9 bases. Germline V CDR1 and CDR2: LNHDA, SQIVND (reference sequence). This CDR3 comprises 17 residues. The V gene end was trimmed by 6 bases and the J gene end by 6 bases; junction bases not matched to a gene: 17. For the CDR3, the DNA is TGTGCCAGTAGGACATGGGACAGGGACTTTGAGATTTCTGAAGCTTTCTTT. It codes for CASRTWDRDFEISEAFF.

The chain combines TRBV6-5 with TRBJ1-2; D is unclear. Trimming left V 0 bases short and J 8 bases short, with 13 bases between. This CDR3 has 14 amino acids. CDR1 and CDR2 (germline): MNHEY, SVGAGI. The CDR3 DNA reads TGTGCCAGCAGTTACTCGTCAAGAGTTGGCGGCTACACCTTC. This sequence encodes CASSYSSRVGGYTF.

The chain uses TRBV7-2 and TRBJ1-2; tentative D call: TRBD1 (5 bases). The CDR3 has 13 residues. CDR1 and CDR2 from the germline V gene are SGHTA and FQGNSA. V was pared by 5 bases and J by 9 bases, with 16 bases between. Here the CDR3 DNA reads TGTGCCAGCAGCCGGGACTCCGGCATTAGCTACACCTTC. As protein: CASSRDSGISYTF. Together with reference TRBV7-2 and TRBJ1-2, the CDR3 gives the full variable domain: GAGVSQSPSNKVTEKGKDVELRCDPISGHTALYWYRQSLGQGLEFLIYFQGNSAPDKSGLPSDRFSAERTGGSVSTLTIQRTQQEDSAVYLCASSRDSGISYTFGSGTRLTVV.